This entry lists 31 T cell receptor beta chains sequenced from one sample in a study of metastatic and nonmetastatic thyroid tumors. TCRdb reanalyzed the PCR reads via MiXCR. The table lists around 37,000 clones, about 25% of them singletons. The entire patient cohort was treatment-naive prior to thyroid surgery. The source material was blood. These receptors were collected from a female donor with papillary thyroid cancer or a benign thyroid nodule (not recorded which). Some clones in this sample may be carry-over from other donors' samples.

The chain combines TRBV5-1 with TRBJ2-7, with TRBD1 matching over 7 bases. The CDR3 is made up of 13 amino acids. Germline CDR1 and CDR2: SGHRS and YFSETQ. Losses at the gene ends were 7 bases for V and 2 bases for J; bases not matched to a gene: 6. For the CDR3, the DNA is TGCGCCAGCCAGACAGGGCTTACCTACGAGCAGTACTTC. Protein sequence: CASQTGLTYEQYF.

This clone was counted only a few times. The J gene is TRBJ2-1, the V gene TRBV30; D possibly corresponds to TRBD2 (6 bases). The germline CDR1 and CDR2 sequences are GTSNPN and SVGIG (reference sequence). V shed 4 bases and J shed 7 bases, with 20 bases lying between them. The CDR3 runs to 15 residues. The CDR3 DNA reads TGTGCCTGGACTCGGGGACTGGACCTAGGGAATGAGCAGTTCTTC. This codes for CAWTRGLDLGNEQFF.

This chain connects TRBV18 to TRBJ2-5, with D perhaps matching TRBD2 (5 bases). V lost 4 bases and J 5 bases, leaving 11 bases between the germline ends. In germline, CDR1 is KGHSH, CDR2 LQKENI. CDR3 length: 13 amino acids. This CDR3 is CASSRGSGETQYF. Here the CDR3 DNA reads TGTGCCAGCTCACGTGGTTCGGGGGAGACCCAGTACTTC.

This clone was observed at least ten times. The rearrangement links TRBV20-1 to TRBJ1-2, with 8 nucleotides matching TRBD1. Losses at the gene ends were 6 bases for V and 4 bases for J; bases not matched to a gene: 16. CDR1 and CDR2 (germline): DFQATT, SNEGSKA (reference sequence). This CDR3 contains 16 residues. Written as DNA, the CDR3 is TGCAGTGCAGATAAGAGCACCGGGACAGGACGCTATGGCTACACCTTC. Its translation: CSADKSTGTGRYGYTF.

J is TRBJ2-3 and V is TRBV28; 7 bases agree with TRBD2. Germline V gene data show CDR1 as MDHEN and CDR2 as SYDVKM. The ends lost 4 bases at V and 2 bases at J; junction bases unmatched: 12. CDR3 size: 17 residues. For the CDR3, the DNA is TGTGCCAGCAGTTCATCATATAGCGGGCGTTCCACAGATACGCAGTATTTT. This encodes CASSSSYSGRSTDTQYF.

CDR3 amino acids: CASSFSRGNTGELFF. In DNA, the CDR3 is TGTGCCAGCAGCTTTAGCAGGGGAAACACCGGGGAGCTGTTTTTT. The chain recombines TRBV11-3 with TRBJ2-2, with TRBD1 as a possible D gene (6 bases). The V end was cut by 3 bases, the J end by 2 bases, with 10 bases between. CDR3 length: 15 residues. The germline V gene has CDR1 SGHNT and CDR2 YENEEA.

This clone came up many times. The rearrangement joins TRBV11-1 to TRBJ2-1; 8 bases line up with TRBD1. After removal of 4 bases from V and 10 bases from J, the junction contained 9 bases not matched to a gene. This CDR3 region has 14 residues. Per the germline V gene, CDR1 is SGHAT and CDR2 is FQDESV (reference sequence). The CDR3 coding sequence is TGTGCCAGCAGCTCCTCGACAGGGGCGAGGGAGCAGTTCTTC. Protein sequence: CASSSSTGAREQFF.

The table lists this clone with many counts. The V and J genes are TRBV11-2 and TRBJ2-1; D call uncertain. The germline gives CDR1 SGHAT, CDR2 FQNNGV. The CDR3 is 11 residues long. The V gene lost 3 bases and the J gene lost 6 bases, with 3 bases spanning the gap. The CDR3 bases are TGTGCCAGCAGCTTCGCCAATGAGCAGTTCTTC. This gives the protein CASSFANEQFF.

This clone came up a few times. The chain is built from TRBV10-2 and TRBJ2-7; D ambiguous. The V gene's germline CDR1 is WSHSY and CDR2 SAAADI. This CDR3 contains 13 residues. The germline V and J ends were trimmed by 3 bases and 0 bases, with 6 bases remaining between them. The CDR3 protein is CASSEISSYEQYF. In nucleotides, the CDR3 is TGCGCCAGCAGTGAAATCTCCTCCTACGAGCAGTACTTC.

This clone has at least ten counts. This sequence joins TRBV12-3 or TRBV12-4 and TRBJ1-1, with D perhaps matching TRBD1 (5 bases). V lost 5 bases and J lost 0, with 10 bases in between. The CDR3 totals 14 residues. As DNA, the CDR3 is TGTGCCAGCAGTCCCCAGGGAATGAACACTGAAGCTTTCTTT. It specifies CASSPQGMNTEAFF.

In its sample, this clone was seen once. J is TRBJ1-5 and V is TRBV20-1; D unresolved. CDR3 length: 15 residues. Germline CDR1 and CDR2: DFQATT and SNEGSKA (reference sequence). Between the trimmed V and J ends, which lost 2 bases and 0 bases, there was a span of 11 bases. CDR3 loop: CSARKAVDSNQPQHF. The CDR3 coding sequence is TGCAGTGCTAGAAAGGCAGTTGATAGCAATCAGCCCCAGCATTTT.

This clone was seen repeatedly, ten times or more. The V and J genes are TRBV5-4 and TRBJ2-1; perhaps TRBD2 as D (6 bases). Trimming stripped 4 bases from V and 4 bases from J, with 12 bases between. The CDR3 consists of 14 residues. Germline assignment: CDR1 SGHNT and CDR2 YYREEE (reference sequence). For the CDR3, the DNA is TGTGCCAGCAGCGACGGGACTCTATACAATGAGCAGTTCTTC. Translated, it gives CASSDGTLYNEQFF. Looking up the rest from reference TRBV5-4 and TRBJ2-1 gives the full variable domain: ETGVTQSPTHLIKTRGQQVTLRCSSQSGHNTVSWYQQALGQGPQFIFQYYREEENGRGNFPPRFSGLQFPNYSSELNVNALELDDSALYLCASSDGTLYNEQFFGPGTRLTVL.

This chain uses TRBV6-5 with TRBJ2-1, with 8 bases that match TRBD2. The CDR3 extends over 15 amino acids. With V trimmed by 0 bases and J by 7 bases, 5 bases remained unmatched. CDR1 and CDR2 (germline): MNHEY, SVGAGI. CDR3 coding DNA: TGTGCCAGCAGTTACTCTACCGGGAGGGCAAATGAGCAGTTCTTC. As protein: CASSYSTGRANEQFF.

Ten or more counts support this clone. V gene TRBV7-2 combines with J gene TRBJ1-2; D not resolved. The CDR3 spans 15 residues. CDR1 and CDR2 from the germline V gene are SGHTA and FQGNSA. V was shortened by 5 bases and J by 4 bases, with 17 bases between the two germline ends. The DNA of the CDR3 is TGTGCCAGCAGCCCTAATAGTTATGACTTCTATGGCTACACCTTC. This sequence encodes CASSPNSYDFYGYTF.

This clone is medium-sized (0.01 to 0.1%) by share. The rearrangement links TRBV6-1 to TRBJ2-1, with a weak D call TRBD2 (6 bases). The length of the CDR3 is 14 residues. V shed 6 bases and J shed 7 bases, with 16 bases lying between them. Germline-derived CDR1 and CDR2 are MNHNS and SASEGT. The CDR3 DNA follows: TGTGCCAGCAGAACTATGGGGGGATGGAATGAGCAGTTCTTC. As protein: CASRTMGGWNEQFF.

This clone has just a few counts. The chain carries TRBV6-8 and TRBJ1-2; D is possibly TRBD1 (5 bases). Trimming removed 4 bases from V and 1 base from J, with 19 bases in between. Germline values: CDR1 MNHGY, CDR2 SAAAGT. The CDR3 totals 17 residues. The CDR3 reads CASSFLNSGVLNYGYTF. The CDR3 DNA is TGTGCCAGCAGTTTTCTTAATTCGGGGGTCCTTAACTATGGCTACACCTTC.

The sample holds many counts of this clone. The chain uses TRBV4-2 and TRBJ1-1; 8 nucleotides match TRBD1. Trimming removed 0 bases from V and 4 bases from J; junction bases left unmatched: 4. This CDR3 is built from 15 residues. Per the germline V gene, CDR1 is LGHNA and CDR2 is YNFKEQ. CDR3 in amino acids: CASSQEGQGPTEAFF. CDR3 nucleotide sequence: TGTGCCAGCAGCCAAGAAGGACAGGGCCCCACTGAAGCTTTCTTT.

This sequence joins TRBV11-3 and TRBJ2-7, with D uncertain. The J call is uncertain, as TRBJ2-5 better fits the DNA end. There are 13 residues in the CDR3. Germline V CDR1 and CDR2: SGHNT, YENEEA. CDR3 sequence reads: CASSLADQETQYF. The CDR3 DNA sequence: TGTGCCAGCAGCTTAGCGGACCAAGAGACCCAGTACTTC.

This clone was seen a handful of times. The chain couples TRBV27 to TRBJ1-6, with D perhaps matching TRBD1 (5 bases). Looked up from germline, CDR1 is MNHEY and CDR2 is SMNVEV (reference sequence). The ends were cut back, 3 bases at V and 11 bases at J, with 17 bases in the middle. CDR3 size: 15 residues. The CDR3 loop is CASSLNGPRDPPLHF. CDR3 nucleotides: TGTGCCAGCAGTTTGAATGGGCCTCGGGACCCACCCCTCCACTTT.

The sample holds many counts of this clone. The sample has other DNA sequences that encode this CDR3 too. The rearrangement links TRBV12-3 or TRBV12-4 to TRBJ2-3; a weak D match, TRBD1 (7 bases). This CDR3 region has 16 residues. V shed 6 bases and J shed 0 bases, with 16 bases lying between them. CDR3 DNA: TGTGCCAGCAGCCGCGAGACAGGGACTAGCACAGATACGCAGTATTTT. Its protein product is CASSRETGTSTDTQYF.

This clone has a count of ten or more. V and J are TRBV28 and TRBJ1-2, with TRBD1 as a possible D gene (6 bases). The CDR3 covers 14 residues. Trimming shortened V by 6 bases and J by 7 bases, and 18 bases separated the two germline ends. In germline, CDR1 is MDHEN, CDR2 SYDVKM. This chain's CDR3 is CASSLGGRLGGYTF. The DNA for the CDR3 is TGTGCCAGCAGCCTCGGGGGGCGACTAGGTGGCTACACCTTC.

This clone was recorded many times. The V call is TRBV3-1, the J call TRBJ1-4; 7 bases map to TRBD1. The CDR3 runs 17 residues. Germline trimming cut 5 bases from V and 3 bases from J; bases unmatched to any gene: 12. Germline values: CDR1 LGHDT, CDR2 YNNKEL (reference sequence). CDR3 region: CASSSRQGFLPNEKLFF. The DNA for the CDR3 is TGTGCCAGCAGCTCTCGACAGGGTTTCTTACCTAATGAAAAACTGTTTTTT.

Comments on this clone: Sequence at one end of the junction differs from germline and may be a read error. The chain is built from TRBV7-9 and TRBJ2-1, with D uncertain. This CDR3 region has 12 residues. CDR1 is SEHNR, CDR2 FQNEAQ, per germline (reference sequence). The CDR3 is CASSGVYSEQFF. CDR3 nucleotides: TGTGCCAGCAGCGGGGTCTACAGTGAGCAGTTCTTC. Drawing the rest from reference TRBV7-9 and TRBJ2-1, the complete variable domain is DTGVSQNPRHKITKRGQNVTFRCDPISEHNRLYWYRQTLGQGPEFLTYFQNEAQLEKSRLLSDRFSAERPKGSFSTLEIQRTEQGDSAMYLCASSGVYSEQFFGPGTRLTVL.

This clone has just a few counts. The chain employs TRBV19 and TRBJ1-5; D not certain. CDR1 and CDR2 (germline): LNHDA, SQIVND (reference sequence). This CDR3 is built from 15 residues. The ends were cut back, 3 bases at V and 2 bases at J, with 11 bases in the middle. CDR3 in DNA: TGTGCCAGTAGTATTGGGTTCGGGGGCAATCAGCCCCAGCATTTT. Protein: CASSIGFGGNQPQHF.

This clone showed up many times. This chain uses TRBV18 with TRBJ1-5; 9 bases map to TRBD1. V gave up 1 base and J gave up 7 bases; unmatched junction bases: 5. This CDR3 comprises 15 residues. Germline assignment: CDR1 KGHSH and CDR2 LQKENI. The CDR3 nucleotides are TGTGCCAGCTCACCACAACAGGGGGCAGGGCAGCCCCAGCATTTT. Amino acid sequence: CASSPQQGAGQPQHF.

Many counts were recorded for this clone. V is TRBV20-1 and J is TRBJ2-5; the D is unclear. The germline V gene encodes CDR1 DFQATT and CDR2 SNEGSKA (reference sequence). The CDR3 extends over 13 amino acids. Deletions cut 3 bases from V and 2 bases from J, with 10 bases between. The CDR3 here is CSARELYQETQYF. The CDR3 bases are TGCAGTGCTAGGGAGCTGTATCAAGAGACCCAGTACTTC.

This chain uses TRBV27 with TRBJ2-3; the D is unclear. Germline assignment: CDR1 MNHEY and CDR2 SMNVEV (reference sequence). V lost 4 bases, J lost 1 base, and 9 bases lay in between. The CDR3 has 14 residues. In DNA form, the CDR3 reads TGTGCCAGCAGTTATCGGGCCGGCACAGATACGCAGTATTTT. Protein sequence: CASSYRAGTDTQYF.

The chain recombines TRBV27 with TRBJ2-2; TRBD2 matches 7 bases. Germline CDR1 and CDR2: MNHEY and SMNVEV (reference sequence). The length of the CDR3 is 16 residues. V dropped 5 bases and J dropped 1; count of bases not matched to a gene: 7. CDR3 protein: CASSPLAERNTGELFF. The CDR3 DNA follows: TGTGCCAGCAGTCCGCTAGCGGAGAGGAACACCGGGGAGCTGTTTTTT.

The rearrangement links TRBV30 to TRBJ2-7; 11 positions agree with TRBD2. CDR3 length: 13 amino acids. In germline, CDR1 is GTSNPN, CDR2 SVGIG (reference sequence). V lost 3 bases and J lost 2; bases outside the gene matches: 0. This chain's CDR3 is CAWRTSGTYEQYF. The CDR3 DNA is TGTGCCTGGAGGACTAGCGGGACCTACGAGCAGTACTTC.

The CDR3 sequence: CASSFGQASGNTIYF. The CDR3 nucleotides are TGTGCCAGCAGTTTCGGCCAGGCCTCTGGAAACACCATATATTTT. The V and J genes are TRBV6-1 and TRBJ1-3; D ambiguous. CDR3 length: 15 amino acids. The V end lost 5 bases, the J end lost 0 bases, and 11 bases lay between the germline ends. The germline CDR1 and CDR2 sequences are MNHNS and SASEGT.

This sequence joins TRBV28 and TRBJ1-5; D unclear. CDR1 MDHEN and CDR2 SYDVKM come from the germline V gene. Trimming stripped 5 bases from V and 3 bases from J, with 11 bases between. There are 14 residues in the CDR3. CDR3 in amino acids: CASSLGGDNQPQHF. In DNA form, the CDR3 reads TGTGCCAGCAGTCTGGGCGGGGACAATCAGCCCCAGCATTTT.